The 30 T cell receptor beta chains reported below all come from one sample, sequenced in a study of T cells after yellow fever vaccination. TCRdb ran MiXCR on the 5' RACE reads and lists one entry per CDR3 protein. The table has about 74,000 distinct CDR3 sequences, around 6.5% seen once. The source was CD8+ T cells sorted from PBMCs, collected less than 6 days after the first yellow fever vaccination. Source of these receptors: a man between 18 and 29 years old who received the YFV17D yellow fever vaccine.

This clonotype was seen at least ten times. V and J are TRBV4-1 and TRBJ2-5; D gene ambiguous. The CDR3 length is 14 residues. Per the germline V gene, CDR1 is MGHRA and CDR2 is YSYEKL. V was trimmed by 0 bases and J by 2 bases, leaving 7 bases between them. CDR3 region: CASSQEVRQETQYF. The DNA of the CDR3 is TGCGCCAGCAGCCAAGAGGTCAGACAAGAGACCCAGTACTTC.

This chain links TRBV6-1 with TRBJ2-1; TRBD2 matches 10 bases. After removal of 6 bases from V and 6 bases from J, the junction contained 8 bases not matched to a gene. Germline lookup yields CDR1 MNHNS and CDR2 SASEGT. The CDR3 covers 15 residues. DNA of the CDR3: TGTGCCAGCAGCGCTAGCGGGGGAGCGGGCAATGAGCAGTTCTTC. Its protein is CASSASGGAGNEQFF.

The chain is built from TRBV7-9 and TRBJ2-3, with a tentative D call TRBD1 (5 bases). CDR1 and CDR2 (germline): SEHNR, FQNEAQ (reference sequence). The CDR3 contains 15 residues. Between the trimmed V and J ends, which lost 4 bases and 0 bases, there was a span of 11 bases. The CDR3 reads CASSWGNSSTDTQYF. The CDR3 DNA sequence: TGTGCCAGCAGCTGGGGCAACTCTAGCACAGATACGCAGTATTTT.

There are a few counts of this clonotype. The chain links TRBV13 to TRBJ2-6; possible D gene TRBD1, 6 bases. Trimming took off 2 bases at V and 1 base at J, with 12 bases between the two ends. CDR3 length: 17 amino acids. The germline gives CDR1 PRHDT, CDR2 FYEKMQ (reference sequence). The CDR3 nucleotides read TGTGCCAGCAGCTTACCCATTACAGGGTCTGGGGCCAACGTCCTGACTTTC. Amino acid sequence: CASSLPITGSGANVLTF.

This clonotype was observed at least ten times. The chain uses TRBV10-3 and TRBJ1-2; possible D gene TRBD1, 5 bases. CDR1 is ENHRY, CDR2 SYGVKD, per germline. V was clipped by 3 bases and J by 0 bases, with 11 bases between them. The CDR3 contains 15 residues. CDR3 protein: CAISELQGANYGYTF. CDR3 nucleotides: TGTGCCATCAGTGAACTTCAGGGAGCTAACTATGGCTACACCTTC.

V gene TRBV19 combines with J gene TRBJ1-1; 8 bases align to TRBD1. The CDR3 runs 14 residues. Germline values: CDR1 LNHDA, CDR2 SQIVND (reference sequence). Unmatched junction bases numbered 5, after V lost 3 bases and J lost 5 bases. CDR3 bases: TGTGCCAGTAGTATCGGACAGGGTGTGACTGAAGCTTTCTTT. As protein: CASSIGQGVTEAFF. The complete variable domain, with remaining parts taken from reference TRBV19 and TRBJ1-1, reads DGGITQSPKYLFRKEGQNVTLSCEQNLNHDAMYWYRQDPGQGLRLIYYSQIVNDFQKGDIAEGYSVSREKKESFPLTVTSAQKNPTAFYLCASSIGQGVTEAFFGQGTRLTVV.

This clonotype occurred a few times. The V call is TRBV7-9, the J call TRBJ1-6; D call uncertain. V dropped 2 bases and J dropped 6 bases, with 11 bases sitting between them. The germline V gene encodes CDR1 SEHNR and CDR2 FQNEAQ (reference sequence). This CDR3 is 15 amino acids long. In nucleotides, the CDR3 is TGTGCCAGCAGCTTAAACTCCGGACTTAATTCACCCCTCCACTTT. Translated: CASSLNSGLNSPLHF.

Ten or more counts support this clonotype. This chain connects TRBV6-5 to TRBJ1-5; a possible D gene is TRBD1 (5 bases). CDR1 and CDR2 from the germline V gene are MNHEY and SVGAGI. Trimming took off 2 bases at V and 3 bases at J, with 23 bases between the two ends. The CDR3 totals 19 residues. In DNA form, the CDR3 reads TGTGCCAGCAGTTACGTACTCGGGGCAGGGCCCGGTTTCAATCAGCCCCAGCATTTT. Its translation is CASSYVLGAGPGFNQPQHF.

The DNA of the CDR3 is TGTGCTAGTGCCCTTGGGGATCACTATGGCTACACCTTC. This gives the protein CASALGDHYGYTF. The chain joins TRBV12-5 to TRBJ1-2, with D uncertain. Germline V lookup: CDR1 LGHNT, CDR2 FRNRAP. This CDR3 has 13 residues. V lost 7 bases and J 3 bases, leaving 12 bases between the germline ends.

This clonotype showed up many times. V gene TRBV12-3 or TRBV12-4 combines with J gene TRBJ2-3, with 11 positions matching TRBD1. Trimming at V came to 4 bases and at J to 6 bases, leaving 3 bases not matched to a gene. The CDR3 has 14 residues. The CDR3 region is CASSWTGGKDTQYF. DNA of the CDR3: TGTGCCAGCAGTTGGACAGGGGGCAAGGATACGCAGTATTTT.

This sequence joins TRBV2 and TRBJ2-5; 8 bases match TRBD2. This CDR3 comprises 15 residues. Looked up from germline, CDR1 is SNHLY and CDR2 is FYNNEI. V was clipped by 3 bases and J by 4 bases; unmatched bases: 7. The chain's CDR3 is CASSDSAGVGETQYF. The CDR3 nucleotides read TGTGCCAGCAGTGACTCAGCGGGGGTGGGAGAGACCCAGTACTTC.

This chain connects TRBV20-1 to TRBJ2-7, with no clear D. V was cut by 0 bases and J by 3 bases, with 12 bases left in between. CDR1 is DFQATT, CDR2 SNEGSKA, per germline (reference sequence). The CDR3 is made up of 14 amino acids. The CDR3 DNA sequence: TGCAGTGCTAGAGACCCGAAAATTGACTACGAGCAGTACTTC. Its protein product is CSARDPKIDYEQYF.

This clonotype came up many times. J is TRBJ2-1 and V is TRBV7-9, with 10 nucleotides matching TRBD2. V lost 5 bases to trimming and J lost 7 bases; unmatched junction nucleotides: 8. Germline lookup yields CDR1 SEHNR and CDR2 FQNEAQ (reference sequence). The CDR3 consists of 15 residues. The CDR3 DNA reads TGTGCCAGCAGCCTCAGCGGGGGGGCGACGAATGAGCAGTTCTTC. Protein: CASSLSGGATNEQFF. The full variable domain, in which reference TRBV7-9 and TRBJ2-1 provide the parts outside the CDR3, is DTGVSQNPRHKITKRGQNVTFRCDPISEHNRLYWYRQTLGQGPEFLTYFQNEAQLEKSRLLSDRFSAERPKGSFSTLEIQRTEQGDSAMYLCASSLSGGATNEQFFGPGTRLTVL.

The V and J genes are TRBV27 and TRBJ1-6, with D unresolved. This CDR3 is built from 14 residues. The germline gives CDR1 MNHEY, CDR2 SMNVEV (reference sequence). Between the trimmed V and J ends, which lost 3 bases and 10 bases, there was a span of 13 bases. CDR3 bases: TGTGCCAGCAGTTTTCTCCTCAAGGGCTCACCCCTCCACTTT. Its protein product is CASSFLLKGSPLHF.

Turning to this clonotype: Germline and junction disagree at one end, which may indicate a read error. The rearrangement uses TRBV24-1 and TRBJ2-1; 7 positions agree with TRBD2. The germline CDR1 and CDR2 sequences are KGHDR and SFDVKD. CDR3 length equals 16 residues. The CDR3 protein is CATSGLWGGTNNEQFF. CDR3 DNA sequence: TGTGCCACCAGTGGTTTGTGGGGGGGGACTAACAATGAGCAGTTCTTC.

This clonotype was counted between two and nine times. The chain is built from TRBV28 and TRBJ2-6, with D perhaps TRBD2 (5 bases). Germline-derived CDR1 and CDR2 are MDHEN and SYDVKM. V was pared by 6 bases and J by 4 bases, with 19 bases between. This CDR3 spans 17 amino acids. The CDR3 here is CASRPARAGVGANVLTF. CDR3 in DNA: TGTGCCAGCAGACCGGCGAGGGCCGGGGTCGGGGCCAACGTCCTGACTTTC.

This clonotype showed up many times. The gene calls are TRBV12-3 or TRBV12-4 and TRBJ2-5; 8 nucleotides align to TRBD2. The CDR3 is 13 residues long. The ends lost 6 bases at V and 1 base at J; junction bases unmatched: 1. CDR3: CASRRGAQETQYF. The CDR3 DNA follows: TGTGCCAGCAGGCGGGGGGCCCAAGAGACCCAGTACTTC.

The chain employs TRBV5-4 and TRBJ2-5; D possibly matches TRBD1 or TRBD2 (6 bases each). V lost 4 bases and J 2 bases, leaving 12 bases between the germline ends. The CDR3 is 14 residues long. Germline CDR1 SGHNT, CDR2 YYREEE (reference sequence). The CDR3 loop reads CASSPGAEQETQYF. The CDR3 DNA follows: TGTGCCAGCAGCCCGGGGGCAGAGCAAGAGACCCAGTACTTC.

This clonotype was recorded at least ten times. V gene TRBV3-1 combines with J gene TRBJ2-7; TRBD1 matches 7 bases. Germline V gives CDR1 LGHDT, CDR2 YNNKEL (reference sequence). V was clipped by 2 bases and J by 1 base; unmatched bases: 5. The CDR3 consists of 15 residues. In nucleotides, the CDR3 is TGTGCCAGCAGCCAACCATCGACAGGGTCCTACGAGCAGTACTTC. The encoded protein is CASSQPSTGSYEQYF.

There are many counts of this clonotype. The V gene is TRBV10-1, the J gene TRBJ2-3; D is undetermined. Trimming pared 4 bases from V and 2 bases from J, leaving 7 bases between. Germline lookup yields CDR1 WNHNN and CDR2 SYGVQD (reference sequence). This CDR3 contains 13 residues. This CDR3 reads CASSAGLTDTQYF. The CDR3 DNA sequence: TGCGCCAGCAGTGCCGGTCTCACAGATACGCAGTATTTT.

This rearrangement joins TRBV15 to TRBJ1-5; D is unclear. V was shortened by 4 bases and J by 4 bases, with 20 bases between the two germline ends. Germline V gene data show CDR1 as LNHNV and CDR2 as YYDKDF (reference sequence). The CDR3 has 17 amino acids. Written as DNA, the CDR3 is TGTGCCACCAGCAAAGGTAGGGCGGGGAACGGGAATCAGCCCCAGCATTTT. Translated, it gives CATSKGRAGNGNQPQHF.

This clonotype was detected ten times or more. The chain links TRBV4-3 to TRBJ2-3, with 12 nucleotides matching TRBD1. There are 15 residues in the CDR3. With 4 bases clipped from V and 4 bases from J, the junction kept 3 bases outside the gene matches. The germline CDR1 and CDR2 sequences are LGHNA and YSLEER. The CDR3 region is CASSPGTGGPDTQYF. The CDR3 region has the DNA TGCGCCAGCAGCCCCGGGACAGGGGGCCCAGATACGCAGTATTTT.

This clonotype was counted ten times or more. In DNA form, the CDR3 reads TGCGCCAGCAGCGAAACCGGGAACCCGTACGAGCAGTACGTC. It yields the protein CASSETGNPYEQYV. The chain joins TRBV5-1 to TRBJ2-7; TRBD2 is a possible D gene (5 bases). CDR3 length: 14 residues. Germline CDR1 and CDR2: SGHRS and YFSETQ. V gave up 4 bases and J gave up 4 bases, with 15 bases separating them.

This clonotype was seen a few times. V and J are TRBV27 and TRBJ1-2, with D tentatively TRBD1 (6 bases). Germline lookup yields CDR1 MNHEY and CDR2 SMNVEV (reference sequence). The CDR3 spans 13 residues. The V end lost 4 bases, the J end lost 7 bases, and 13 bases lay between the germline ends. CDR3 residues: CASSYDGGAGYTF. The CDR3 nucleotides read TGTGCCAGCAGTTATGACGGGGGCGCTGGCTACACCTTC.

The chain joins TRBV7-6 to TRBJ1-1; no clear D. V lost 1 base and J 0 bases, leaving 6 bases between the germline ends. CDR1 and CDR2 from the germline V gene are SGHVS and FNYEAQ. The CDR3 is made up of 14 amino acids. In DNA form, the CDR3 reads TGTGCCAGCAGCTTAGGATCTGTGAACACTGAAGCTTTCTTT. Translation gives CASSLGSVNTEAFF.

This rearrangement joins TRBV7-2 to TRBJ1-1; D might be TRBD1 (5 bases). V lost 5 bases, J lost 8 bases, and 15 bases lay in between. CDR3 length equals 13 residues. CDR1 and CDR2 (germline): SGHTA, FQGNSA. CDR3: CASSTPPGPEAFF. For the CDR3, the DNA is TGTGCCAGCAGCACACCGCCGGGGCCGGAAGCTTTCTTT.

This chain joins TRBV7-9 and TRBJ2-3; maybe TRBD2 (5 bases). Trimming left V 5 bases short and J 2 bases short, with 14 bases between. The germline V gene has CDR1 SEHNR and CDR2 FQNEAQ (reference sequence). This CDR3 is built from 15 residues. CDR3 DNA: TGTGCCAGCAGCCCGAACCTAGCTTACACAGATACGCAGTATTTT. It encodes CASSPNLAYTDTQYF.

In its sample, this clonotype was seen a few times. This sequence joins TRBV12-3 or TRBV12-4 and TRBJ1-2; D is ambiguous. Trimming removed 8 bases at V and 2 bases at J, with 12 bases between. The CDR3 spans 13 residues. In nucleotides, the CDR3 is TGTGCCAGCTCTGGGATGGCCAACTATGGCTACACCTTC. Translating gives CASSGMANYGYTF.

This chain links TRBV9 with TRBJ1-5, with TRBD1 matching 7 bases. The CDR3 loop spans 15 amino acids. Trimming at V came to 0 bases and at J to 2 bases, leaving 2 bases not matched to a gene. The germline V gene encodes CDR1 SGDLS and CDR2 YYNGEE. The CDR3 bases are TGTGCCAGCAGCGTAGGAACAGGGGGCAATCAGCCCCAGCATTTT. Translation gives CASSVGTGGNQPQHF. Together with reference TRBV9 and TRBJ1-5, the CDR3 gives the full variable domain: DSGVTQTPKHLITATGQRVTLRCSPRSGDLSVYWYQQSLDQGLQFLIQYYNGEERAKGNILERFSAQQFPDLHSELNLSSLELGDSALYFCASSVGTGGNQPQHFGDGTRLSIL.

This clonotype was recorded many times. The rearrangement links TRBV6-1 to TRBJ2-3; 7 nucleotides line up with TRBD1. The CDR3 runs 17 residues. Germline values: CDR1 MNHNS, CDR2 SASEGT. V gave up 5 bases and J gave up 2 bases; unmatched junction bases: 13. The CDR3 loop reads CASSPIDRDDFTDTQYF. The CDR3 DNA sequence: TGTGCCAGCAGTCCGATCGACAGGGATGACTTCACAGATACGCAGTATTTT.